This T cell receptor beta chain was found in a study of regulatory T cells in long-lasting Graves disease (dated by TCRdb to about 2021). Study-level background: Persistent Graves' disease was defined as antithyroid drug treatment for over 5 years with persistently positive TSH receptor autoantibodies. Peripheral blood TCR sequencing and RNA sequencing compared persistent Graves' disease patients with newly diagnosed Graves' disease patients. The study was registered as a clinical trial and conducted in China. A total of roughly 33 samples underwent TCR sequencing: some 13 from persistent and some 20 from newly diagnosed Graves' disease patients. Persistent Graves' disease patients in the clinical cohort had taken antithyroid drugs for 8 to 12 years on average. What the study reported, not specific to this receptor: Preferential use of TRBV28, TRBJ1-2 and TRBJ2-5 was observed in persistent disease, whereas TRBV20-1 and TRBJ2-1 were favored in newly diagnosed disease. Sequencing and analysis were limited to the TCR beta chain. Persistent patients shared more public clonotypes among themselves (around 2,500) than newly diagnosed patients did (over 900). Lower TCR Shannon entropy and fewer highly expanded clones were observed in persistent Graves' disease patients than in newly diagnosed patients, which suggested clonal expansion. As a limitation, the authors acknowledged that the small sample size may reduce accuracy. Peripheral blood alone was examined, since thyroid tissue, which constituted the primary lesion, could not be accessed.

The method behind the library was multiplex PCR. Sequencing took place on an Illumina HiSeq 4000. To build TCR beta libraries, CDR3 regions were amplified by Arm-PCR using iRepertoire HTBI primers. Before sequencing, the PCR products went through gel purification. In the authors' own workflow: Across samples, around 62 TRBV and 13 to 15 TRBJ segments were identified and used for gene usage analysis of CDR3 amino acid clonotypes. Filtered high-quality paired reads were merged into contigs using COPE and FqMerger. BLAST was used to align contigs to IMGT TRBV, TRBD and TRBJ reference genes, with CDR3 defined following IMGT. Highly expanded clones were defined as clonotypes with a frequency above 0.1%. Repertoire diversity was measured by Shannon entropy, and V-J evenness by the Gini coefficient. A clonotype was considered public if more than one individual shared it. TCRdb's own reprocessing of the public reads used fastp at Q25 and MiXCR and kept productive beta chains. Entries are consolidated by CDR3 protein sequence, retaining the most common genes and DNA. TCRdb's processing, not the study's, gives the V and J calls here. This sample lists around 450,000 distinct CDR3 sequences; approximately 21% were detected once. The top ten clones comprise roughly 7.7% of the sample.

Remarks on this clonotype: Its antigen remains undetermined. Base qualities are missing; no much larger clone stands one base away.

Spanning cysteine to phenylalanine, the CDR3 consists of 14 amino acids. The DNA shown is the 42-base CDR3, in frame from base 1. CDR1 and CDR2, looked up from the germline V gene, are MNHEY and SVGEGT. The junction shows trimming of 4 bases on V and 6 bases on J, plus 16 bases between the germline ends. What this sample's time point label stands for: persistent/refractory GD, antithyroid drugs over 5 years with positive TRAb. For both TCR sequencing and RNA sequencing, RNA was extracted from PBMCs using TRIzol. The diagnosis of Graves' disease was made according to American Thyroid Association guidelines. Patients were recruited from an endocrinology department in Xi'an, China. Each patient gave roughly 10 milliliters of peripheral blood, collected in an EDTA anticoagulant tube. Ficoll Paque Plus density gradient separation was used to isolate PBMCs, and no additional T cell sorting was done. An Agilent 2100 Bioanalyzer and agarose gel were used to assess RNA quality, and a NanoDrop 2000 was used to measure RNA concentration.

The sequence links TRBV6-2 or TRBV6-3 to TRBJ2-7; the D gene is perhaps TRBD1, on 6 matching bases. The sample here was peripheral blood mononuclear cells (PBMCs), taken when the disease was refractory, from a patient treated with antithyroid drugs. The receptor comes from a female donor with Graves disease. The DNA sequence is as follows: TGTGCCAGCAGTTCAATATCAGGGGTAGGCGAGCAGTACTTC. This is translated as CASSSISGVGEQYF.